These T cell receptor beta chains were read from a single sample in a study of cytomegalovirus exposure and HLA in healthy donors. Method: immunoSEQ multiplex PCR; TCRdb's copy keeps in-frame clones and lacks some. Seen here are around 160,000 clones, 65% to 70% observed once, and the top ten hold around 4.5%. The sequenced sample consisted of PBMCs. Receptor source: a young woman in good health and CMV-seropositive. CDR3s leave out the opening cysteine and the closing phenylalanine or tryptophan.

V gene,J gene,CDR3 protein
TRBV20-1,TRBJ1-1,SARGGPEGF
TRBV14,TRBJ1-2,ASSTWEGKEGYT
TRBV5-6,TRBJ2-7,ASSLAEVGEQY
TRBV23-1,TRBJ2-3,ASCRSQTSTDTQY
TRBV10-1,TRBJ2-1,ASIVIADEQF
TRBV7-2,TRBJ2-7,ASSSNKLRGLYEQY
TRBV7-8,TRBJ1-1,ASSLASYQRTVNTEAF
TRBV27,TRBJ1-4,ADKGMEKLF
TRBV6-1,TRBJ2-7,ASQSKGQKFYEQY
TRBV7-2,TRBJ2-7,ASSWASAGGYEQY